Shown below are 22 T cell receptor beta chains from a single sample sequenced in a study of blood T cell repertoires in COVID-19. Measured with immunoSEQ multiplex PCR; TCRdb has only the in-frame clones, and not every one. In the table there are over 70,000 clones, approximately 77% of which are singletons. Sample: peripheral blood. The receptors come from a woman older than 75 with acute or convalescent COVID-19.

The genes are TRBV27 and TRBJ1-6, with D perhaps matching TRBD1 (5 bases). Germline assignment: CDR1 MNHEY and CDR2 SMNVEV (reference sequence). V lost 7 bases, J lost 8 bases, and 12 bases lay in between. The CDR3 runs 13 residues. This CDR3 reads CASTAGLYSPLHF. For the CDR3, the DNA is TGTGCCAGCACGGCAGGGTTGTATTCACCCCTCCACTTT.

J is TRBJ1-2 and V is TRBV6-6, with D tentatively TRBD1 (5 bases). V dropped 6 bases and J dropped 0 bases, with 5 bases sitting between them. The CDR3 contains 12 residues. Germline V gene lookup returns CDR1 MNHNY and CDR2 SVGAGI (reference sequence). CDR3 in amino acids: CASRTANYGYTF. CDR3 DNA sequence: TGTGCCAGCAGGACAGCTAACTATGGCTACACCTTC.

This clone was counted a few times. Additional DNA sequences in this sample encode the identical CDR3. V gene TRBV19 combines with J gene TRBJ1-5; a possible D gene is TRBD1 (6 bases). Germline V gives CDR1 LNHDA, CDR2 SQIVND (reference sequence). V was shortened by 4 bases and J by 4 bases, with 11 bases between the two germline ends. The CDR3 contains 14 residues. The CDR3 sequence: CASSTTGPNQPQHF. The CDR3 DNA is TGTGCCAGTAGTACTACAGGGCCGAATCAGCCCCAGCATTTT.

In DNA form, the CDR3 reads TGTGCCAGCAGCTTAACGCCCGGGGATAATTCACCCCTCCACTTT. Protein sequence: CASSLTPGDNSPLHF. This rearrangement joins TRBV7-3 to TRBJ1-6; no clear D gene. This CDR3 is 15 amino acids long. V dropped 0 bases and J dropped 5 bases, with 8 bases sitting between them. Germline CDR1 is SGHTA and CDR2 is FQGTGA.

The chain links TRBV19 to TRBJ2-3, with a weak D call TRBD1 (5 bases). Germline assignment: CDR1 LNHDA and CDR2 SQIVND (reference sequence). This CDR3 is 13 amino acids long. V lost 5 bases and J 9 bases, leaving 15 bases between the germline ends. The CDR3 region has the DNA TGTGCCAGTAGTCCCACCGTGGGGCGGACGCAGTATTTT. Residues: CASSPTVGRTQYF.

This chain connects TRBV24-1 to TRBJ1-5; 8 bases align to TRBD1. CDR1 is KGHDR, CDR2 SFDVKD, per germline. The CDR3 contains 19 residues. Unmatched junction bases numbered 13, after V lost 1 base and J lost 3 bases. Here the CDR3 reads CATSDLPTGERGVNQPQHF. CDR3 in DNA: TGTGCCACCAGTGATTTACCGACAGGGGAAAGAGGAGTCAATCAGCCCCAGCATTTT.

The rearrangement joins TRBV7-9 to TRBJ1-4; the D is unclear. Germline V gene data show CDR1 as SEHNR and CDR2 as FQNEAQ (reference sequence). V gave up 6 bases and J gave up 8 bases, with 13 bases separating them. The CDR3 contains 13 residues. The CDR3, as DNA: TGTGCCAGCAGTCCAGCGGTGGGCGAAAAACTGTTTTTT. Its translation is CASSPAVGEKLFF. Based on the CDR3 plus reference TRBV7-9 and TRBJ1-4, the full variable domain is DTGVSQNPRHKITKRGQNVTFRCDPISEHNRLYWYRQTLGQGPEFLTYFQNEAQLEKSRLLSDRFSAERPKGSFSTLEIQRTEQGDSAMYLCASSPAVGEKLFFGSGTQLSVL.

The chain recombines TRBV7-8 with TRBJ1-5; 7 nucleotides align to TRBD1. Looked up from germline, CDR1 is SGHVS and CDR2 is FQNEAQ. The CDR3 is 15 amino acids. V was pared by 0 bases and J by 8 bases, with 7 bases of the junction left unmatched. The CDR3 loop is CASSLAGTEGKPQHF. The CDR3 DNA is TGTGCCAGCAGCTTAGCAGGGACAGAGGGGAAGCCCCAGCATTTT.

The chain carries TRBV19 and TRBJ2-5, with no clear D. Germline V gene data show CDR1 as LNHDA and CDR2 as SQIVND (reference sequence). The V and J ends lost 3 bases and 5 bases respectively, with 10 bases between them. The CDR3 is 13 amino acids. CDR3 in DNA: TGTGCCAGTAGTATGGGCCCATGGGAGACCCAGTACTTC. Translation gives CASSMGPWETQYF.

The table lists this clone with a few counts. The CDR3, as DNA: TGTGCCAGCAGCTTAGCGGGGACAGGAACGAACACCGGGGAGCTGTTTTTT. Translation: CASSLAGTGTNTGELFF. The gene calls are TRBV7-9 and TRBJ2-2, with 8 positions matching TRBD1. The V segment lost 0 bases and the J segment 0 bases; nucleotides outside the gene matches: 3. CDR1 is SEHNR, CDR2 FQNEAQ, per germline (reference sequence). There are 17 residues in the CDR3.

V usage is TRBV2 and J usage is TRBJ2-1, with 11 positions matching TRBD2. This CDR3 is built from 14 residues. Per the germline V gene, CDR1 is SNHLY and CDR2 is FYNNEI. The junction had 1 base not matched to a gene; V was cut back by 2 bases and J by 7 bases. The CDR3 coding sequence is TGTGCCAGCAGTGAAAGACTAGCGGGGAATGAGCAGTTCTTC. Residues: CASSERLAGNEQFF.

The genes are TRBV21-1 and TRBJ1-5; the table gives TRBD1 as D, unverified against the DNA. TRBV21-1 is listed as a pseudogene. The CDR3 is made up of 15 amino acids. The CDR3 bases are TGTGCCAGCAGCAAGTTACAGGGCTACAATCAGCCCCAGCATTTT. Translating gives CASSKLQGYNQPQHF.

The rearrangement uses TRBV6-5 and TRBJ1-2, with 8 bases matching TRBD1. The germline V gene has CDR1 MNHEY and CDR2 SVGAGI. There are 13 residues in the CDR3. Losses at the gene ends were 5 bases for V and 6 bases for J; bases not matched to a gene: 5. CDR3 sequence: CASSLGQGDGYTF. For the CDR3, the DNA is TGTGCCAGCAGTCTAGGACAGGGAGATGGCTACACCTTC.

This chain uses TRBV12-3 or TRBV12-4 with TRBJ2-2; D unclear. The CDR3 totals 13 residues. V dropped 6 bases and J dropped 7 bases, with 12 bases sitting between them. CDR3: CASSPPVRGELFF. Here the CDR3 DNA reads TGTGCCAGCAGCCCTCCGGTTCGCGGGGAGCTGTTTTTT.

V gene TRBV27 combines with J gene TRBJ1-4; 8 nucleotides match TRBD1. CDR1 MNHEY and CDR2 SMNVEV come from the germline V gene (reference sequence). CDR3 size: 18 residues. J lost 11 bases, V lost 6 bases, and 23 bases had no gene match. CDR3 nucleotides: TGTGCCAGCAGCCTAAGCCCCTGGACAGGGCGGGTAGGTCAGAAACTGTTTTTT. Translation gives CASSLSPWTGRVGQKLFF.

The chain uses TRBV11-2 and TRBJ1-3; D remains ambiguous. Per the germline V gene, CDR1 is SGHAT and CDR2 is FQNNGV. Trimming removed 8 bases from V and 4 bases from J, with 9 bases in between. This CDR3 region has 12 residues. The CDR3 nucleotides read TGTGCCAGCCGGGGAAGGGGAAACACCATATATTTT. Translating gives CASRGRGNTIYF.

The genes are TRBV11-2 and TRBJ2-7; the D gene is possibly TRBD1 (6 bases). CDR1 SGHAT and CDR2 FQNNGV come from the germline V gene. CDR3 length equals 15 residues. V shed 5 bases and J shed 1 base, with 15 bases lying between them. The CDR3 DNA reads as TGTGCCAGCAGCCGCCGTACAGGGTTGTCCTACGAGCAGTACTTC. This translates into CASSRRTGLSYEQYF.

The gene calls are TRBV19 and TRBJ1-6; 7 bases line up with TRBD1. Germline CDR1 reads LNHDA; CDR2 reads SQIVND (reference sequence). The CDR3 contains 15 residues. Trimming at V came to 7 bases and at J to 5 bases, leaving 8 bases not matched to a gene. CDR3: CASTTSDRDNSPLHF. The CDR3 nucleotides are TGTGCCAGTACGACTTCCGACAGGGATAATTCACCCCTCCACTTT.

This chain connects TRBV29-1 to TRBJ1-2; D is perhaps TRBD1 (6 bases). The CDR3 sequence is 12 residues long. The V end lost 5 bases, the J end lost 2 bases, and 9 bases lay between the germline ends. CDR1 is SQVTM, CDR2 ANQGSEA, per germline. The CDR3 here is CSVFTGNYGYTF. The CDR3 DNA follows: TGCAGCGTTTTTACAGGGAACTATGGCTACACCTTC. The full variable domain, completed using reference TRBV29-1 and TRBJ1-2, is SAVISQKPSRDICQRGTSLTIQCQVDSQVTMMFWYRQQPGQSLTLIATANQGSEATYESGFVIDKFPISRPNLTFSTLTVSNMSPEDSSIYLCSVFTGNYGYTFGSGTRLTVV.

This clone came up once. This chain links TRBV4-2 with TRBJ1-2; D perhaps matches TRBD1 (6 bases). V dropped 0 bases and J dropped 2 bases, with 7 bases sitting between them. This CDR3 region has 14 residues. Germline CDR1 LGHNA, CDR2 YNFKEQ. The CDR3 nucleotides are TGTGCCAGCAGCCAAGAAGGGGGAAACTATGGCTACACCTTC. It encodes CASSQEGGNYGYTF.

This chain joins TRBV5-6 and TRBJ1-2; TRBD1 matches at 12 bases. Germline V gives CDR1 SGHDT, CDR2 YYEEEE. V was pared by 4 bases and J by 4 bases, with 8 bases of the junction left unmatched. CDR3 size: 16 residues. The DNA for the CDR3 is TGTGCCAGCAGCCCTTCTGGGACAGGGGGCGCCTATGGCTACACCTTC. This translates into CASSPSGTGGAYGYTF.

This clone was recorded only once. The chain links TRBV29-1 to TRBJ1-1; D gene uncertain. V gave up 3 bases and J gave up 5 bases, with 13 bases separating them. Germline CDR1 and CDR2: SQVTM and ANQGSEA. CDR3 length: 13 amino acids. The CDR3: CSVEKAGGTEAFF. CDR3 sequence (DNA): TGCAGCGTTGAGAAGGCAGGAGGGACTGAAGCTTTCTTT. Variable domain in full (rest from reference TRBV29-1 and TRBJ1-1): SAVISQKPSRDICQRGTSLTIQCQVDSQVTMMFWYRQQPGQSLTLIATANQGSEATYESGFVIDKFPISRPNLTFSTLTVSNMSPEDSSIYLCSVEKAGGTEAFFGQGTRLTVV.